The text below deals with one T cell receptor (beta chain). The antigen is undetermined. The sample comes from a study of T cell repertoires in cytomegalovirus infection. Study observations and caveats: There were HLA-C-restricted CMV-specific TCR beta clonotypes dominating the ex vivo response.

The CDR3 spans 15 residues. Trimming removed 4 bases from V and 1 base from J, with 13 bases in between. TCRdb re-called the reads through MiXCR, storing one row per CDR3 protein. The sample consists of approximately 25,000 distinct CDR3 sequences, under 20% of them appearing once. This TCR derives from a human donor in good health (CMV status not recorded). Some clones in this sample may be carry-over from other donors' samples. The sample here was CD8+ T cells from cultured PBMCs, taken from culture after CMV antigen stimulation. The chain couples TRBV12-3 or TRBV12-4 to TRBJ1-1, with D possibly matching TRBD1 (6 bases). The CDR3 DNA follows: TGTGCCAGCAGTTCAGCGGGACAATGGAACACTGAAGCTTTCTTT. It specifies CASSSAGQWNTEAFF.